This entry describes one T cell receptor (beta chain). Its target antigen remains unknown. No much larger clonotype is one base removed from it; base qualities were not supplied. The data stem from a study of shared clonotypes between healthy human individuals (dated by TCRdb to about 2020). Context from the whole study: The cohort comprised a couple of women and a few men aged 18 to 49 years. For each donor, three plates each were used for CD4 naive and CD4 memory, two plates were used for CD8 naive, and one plate was used for CD8 memory. To estimate repertoire size and how much clonotype sharing occurs between individuals, the study deeply sequenced the blood TCR repertoires of several healthy adults. To increase sequencing depth and limit assay-specific biases, TCR repertoire library preparation and sequencing were carried out by different laboratories using diverse techniques. Between about 0.8 and 9 billion PBMCs per donor were obtained by leukapheresis. The full study reports these points: Pairwise subsampling led to the expectation that sequencing depth would affect the degree of clonotype sharing among donors. Compared with non-shared clonotypes, clonotypes shared by all four sorted-subset donors had higher generation probabilities. Because the study included only a small number of donors, the genetic and exposure-history diversity represented was limited. Rarefaction of sorted-subset datasets indicated incomplete sequencing despite the large sequencing depth. When a handful of donors were compared, the shared fraction of clonotypes was 5% to 6.5% for naive CD4, 3.5% to 4% for naive CD8, 2.3% for memory CD4, and 0.4% for memory CD8. Naive subsets generally had larger estimated clonotype richness than memory subsets did. Sampling was restricted to blood, and TCR repertoires in tissues likely differ from the TCR repertoires found in blood.

The germline V gene provides CDR1 ENHRY and CDR2 SYGVKD. V was cut back by 6 bases and J by 3 bases, leaving a gap of 24 bases between them. The CDR3 has 17 amino acids, counting the end cysteine and phenylalanine. Only the CDR3 portion is preserved as DNA: 51 bases, with reading frame beginning at the first base. The donors were healthy, HIV-negative adults with no recently reported acute infections or vaccinations. Every donor was a Caucasian adult residing in Nashville, Tennessee, USA. CD4+ T cells were enriched by magnetic negative selection, after which naive cells were positively selected on CD45RA and the negative fraction was taken as the memory subset. Blood was obtained by leukapheresis, after which PBMCs were separated by Ficoll-Histopaque density gradient centrifugation and cryopreserved in liquid nitrogen vapor phase. Purity and quantity of every magnetically sorted T cell population were checked by analytical flow cytometry. From each sorted fraction, genomic DNA was isolated and quantified by UV absorbance on a Nanodrop 2000c.

Using the deep immunoSEQ assay, multiplex PCR amplified TCR CDR3 regions from genomic DNA. For each cell subset, the extracted genomic DNA was distributed evenly across all wells of several immunoSEQ 96-well plates, and each plate served as one replicate. Each replicate PCR for sorted subsets received 200 ng genomic DNA, equal to roughly 29,000 T cell genomes. The purified libraries were quantified using a Qubit 3.0 fluorometer, sized with a Bioanalyzer 2100, and then quantified again using the KAPA Library Quantification kit. A separate single-read 150-cycle Illumina NextSeq 550 flow cell was used to sequence each immunoSEQ 96-well plate. From the authors' description of their analysis: Because the immunoSEQ output included only junctional sequences and no quality scores, the filtering could not be the same as the filtering used for full-length reads. Sequences were annotated with PyIR, a Python wrapper for IgBLAST v1.9, and V/J genes and CDR3 were assigned using IMGT germline references. Reads were filtered out if the reads had weak V/J assignments (E-value above 1e-6), no CDR3, stop codons, out-of-frame junctions, or ambiguous translated residues. V3J clonotypes were defined by identical inferred V gene, J gene, and CDR3 amino acid sequence. To compute the percentage overlap between repertoires, the number of shared unique clonotypes was divided by the size of the smaller repertoire. Repertoire richness was assessed with RTK rarefaction, the Chao1 estimator, and Recon v2.1 estimates of unobserved clonotypes. Generation probabilities were computed with OLGA for all TCRbeta clonotypes obtained by the gDNA method from four donors. Imported from immuneACCESS, the table was reduced by TCRdb to in-frame sequences with V and J called. These copies leave out some clones; in studies compared against another copy, an unresolved V gene accounts for under half, and the cause of the remainder is not known. V and J calls and clone size are those listed in that table; D and trimming were worked out from the DNA. The sample table lists millions of clones, 80% to 95% of them with a count of one. Of the sample, 0.39% is held by the ten largest clones.

Recombination joined TRBV10-3 with TRBJ2-7; tentative D gene TRBD1, with 6 bases matching. This sequence originates from a young man in good health. Some clones in this sample may be carry-over from other donors' samples. The sequenced sample was naive CD4+ T cells from PBMCs. In the paper's terms, the cell subset or site label means: CD45RA+ positively selected. The bases are TGTGCCATCAGCCGCACACAGGGCAGGGCAAAGTTCTACGAGCAGTACTTC. Translated, this is CAISRTQGRAKFYEQYF.